Presented here are 15 T cell receptor beta chains from one specimen sequenced in a study of CXCR3-negative and CXCR3-positive naive CD8 T cells. Antigen specificity for these receptors is unknown. Overall study results and limits: TRB CDR3 hydrophobicity was greater in CXCR3-positive naive cells than in CXCR3-negative naive cells.

All TRB cDNA libraries came from 5' RACE performed with UMI labels. Using the 5' RACE reads, TCRdb records one entry per CDR3 protein without DNA. The sample has about 89,000 distinct CDR3 sequences, and its top ten clones hold less than 1.1%. The sequenced material came from naive CXCR3+ CD8+ T cells from blood. Subset specified: CD45RO-CCR7+CD27+CD95- naive CD8+ T cells expressing CXCR3 (TNR3+). The receptor source for this set is a human donor in good health. Some clones in this sample may be carry-over from other donors' samples.

Considering frequency, this clonotype is medium-sized. V gene TRBV29-1 combines with J gene TRBJ2-1; TCRdb indicates TRBD2, and absent DNA this call remains unverified. This CDR3 region has 15 residues. The germline V gene encodes CDR1 SQVTM and CDR2 ANQGSEA. This CDR3 is CSVDRPDYSYNEQFF.

J is TRBJ2-7 and V is TRBV4-2; the TCRdb D gene call, TRBD2, has no DNA to confirm it. The germline V gene encodes CDR1 LGHNA and CDR2 YNFKEQ. The CDR3 totals 15 residues. CDR3 protein: CASSQVAGVSYEQYF.

CDR3 loop: CASSQPLVLGQETQYF. The gene calls are TRBV7-9 and TRBJ2-5; TCRdb picks TRBD2, but there is no DNA to check that call. The CDR3 totals 16 residues. The germline CDR1 and CDR2 sequences are SEHNR and FQNEAQ (reference sequence).

V usage is TRBV7-9 and J usage is TRBJ2-3; TCRdb returns TRBD2, unconfirmable since there is no DNA. Germline CDR1 and CDR2: SEHNR and FQNEAQ (reference sequence). CDR3 length: 20 amino acids. CDR3 residues: CASSAPLAGGPDSSTDTQYF. The entire variable domain, with the rest obtained from reference TRBV7-9 and TRBJ2-3, is as follows: DTGVSQNPRHKITKRGQNVTFRCDPISEHNRLYWYRQTLGQGPEFLTYFQNEAQLEKSRLLSDRFSAERPKGSFSTLEIQRTEQGDSAMYLCASSAPLAGGPDSSTDTQYFGPGTRLTVL.

The chain uses TRBV5-1 and TRBJ2-7; TCRdb outputs TRBD1, but without DNA this stays unchecked. Germline V gene lookup returns CDR1 SGHRS and CDR2 YFSETQ. The CDR3 length is 12 residues. This CDR3 is CASSLRSGEQYF.

This chain connects TRBV20-1 to TRBJ2-6. The CDR3 totals 13 residues. CDR1 is DFQATT, CDR2 SNEGSKA, per germline (reference sequence). CDR3 protein: CSAKGAGANVLTF.

The chain joins TRBV6-6 to TRBJ2-3; TCRdb lists TRBD1, though no DNA is available to test this call. Germline V CDR1 and CDR2: MNHNY, SVGAGI (reference sequence). This CDR3 spans 17 amino acids. CDR3: CASSYTVAGSPADTQYF.

The chain joins TRBV19 to TRBJ2-1; TCRdb's D call of TRBD2 is untestable without DNA. Per germline, CDR1 LNHDA and CDR2 SQIVND (reference sequence). This CDR3 region has 15 residues. Here the CDR3 reads CASSVQGRSVNEQFF.

The rearrangement links TRBV19 to TRBJ2-1; TCRdb's D call, TRBD2, is unchecked because there is no DNA. The CDR3 is 17 amino acids. In germline, CDR1 is LNHDA, CDR2 SQIVND (reference sequence). The CDR3 protein is CASSIPTSRGGYNEQFF.

The J gene is TRBJ2-3, the V gene TRBV5-4; TCRdb lists TRBD2, though no DNA is available to test this call. CDR1 SGHNT and CDR2 YYREEE come from the germline V gene (reference sequence). The CDR3 consists of 18 residues. CDR3 protein: CASSLGLAGAPSTDTQYF.

The rearrangement uses TRBV19 and TRBJ2-1; TCRdb's D gene call, TRBD1, goes unchecked for lack of DNA. Germline values: CDR1 LNHDA, CDR2 SQIVND (reference sequence). The CDR3 is 14 residues long. The CDR3 reads CASSMTGGHNEQFF.

The chain joins TRBV6-2 or TRBV6-3 to TRBJ2-3; lacking DNA, the TRBD2 call made by TCRdb goes unchecked. The CDR3 is 15 residues long. CDR1 is MNHEY, CDR2 SVGEGT, per germline. CDR3 residues: CASRLAGGATDTQYF.

The genes are TRBV24-1 and TRBJ2-2; TCRdb picks TRBD1, but there is no DNA to check that call. The CDR3 runs to 17 residues. Germline CDR1 KGHDR, CDR2 SFDVKD. The CDR3 spells CATSVIGDGRGTGELFF.

V is TRBV7-9 and J is TRBJ2-5. Germline CDR1 SEHNR, CDR2 FQNEAQ (reference sequence). The CDR3 contains 13 residues. CDR3 amino acids: CASSLFWEATQYF.

The chain employs TRBV7-8 and TRBJ2-5; TCRdb selects TRBD1, and the lack of DNA leaves this call unchecked. The length of the CDR3 is 15 residues. CDR1 is SGHVS, CDR2 FQNEAQ, per germline. CDR3 region: CASSLLQGYQETQYF.